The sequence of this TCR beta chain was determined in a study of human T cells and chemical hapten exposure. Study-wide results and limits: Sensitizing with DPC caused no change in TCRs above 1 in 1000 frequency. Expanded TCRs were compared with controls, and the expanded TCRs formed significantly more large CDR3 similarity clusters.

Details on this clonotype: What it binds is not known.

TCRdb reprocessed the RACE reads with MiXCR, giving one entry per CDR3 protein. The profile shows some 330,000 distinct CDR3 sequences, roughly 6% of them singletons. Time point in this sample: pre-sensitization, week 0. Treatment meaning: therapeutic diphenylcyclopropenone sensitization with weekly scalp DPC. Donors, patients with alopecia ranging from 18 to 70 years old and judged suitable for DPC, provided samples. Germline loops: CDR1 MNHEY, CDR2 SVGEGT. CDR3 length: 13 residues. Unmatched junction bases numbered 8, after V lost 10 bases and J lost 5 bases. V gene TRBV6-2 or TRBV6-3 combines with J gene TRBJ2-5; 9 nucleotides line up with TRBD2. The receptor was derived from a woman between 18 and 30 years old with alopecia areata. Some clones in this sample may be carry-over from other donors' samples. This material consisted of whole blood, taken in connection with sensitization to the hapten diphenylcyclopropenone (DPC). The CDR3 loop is CATTVSGGETQYF. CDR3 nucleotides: TGTGCCACCACCGTTAGCGGGGGTGAGACCCAGTACTTC.